This is a list of T cell receptor beta chains from one sample in a study of blood T cell repertoires in COVID-19. Some clones are missing from TCRdb's copy, which holds only in-frame ones; the method was immunoSEQ multiplex PCR. Altogether around 57,000 clones are present, 90% being singletons, with the ten largest covering 3.5% to 5%. Input material: peripheral blood. Every receptor here comes from a man aged 45 to 65 with acute or convalescent COVID-19. Each CDR3 is given without its conserved first and last residue. The size of a clone is reported for some rows only, either as once, few or many, or as a class for expanded clones.

v_gene: TRBV18; j_gene: TRBJ1-2; abundance: NA; CDR3aa: ASSPILDMNYGYT
v_gene: TRBV5-1; j_gene: TRBJ2-1; abundance: NA; CDR3aa: ASSLGPGGLIDNEQF
v_gene: TRBV2; j_gene: TRBJ1-2; abundance: NA; CDR3aa: ASSDGTGNGYT
v_gene: TRBV6-5; j_gene: TRBJ1-1; abundance: NA; CDR3aa: ATQGDTEAF
v_gene: TRBV7-9; j_gene: TRBJ2-6; abundance: once; CDR3aa: ASSLRGTGANVLT
v_gene: TRBV11-2; j_gene: TRBJ2-1; abundance: NA; CDR3aa: ASSPSLADRNEQF
v_gene: TRBV9; j_gene: TRBJ2-7; abundance: few; CDR3aa: ASSVGLADHYEQY
v_gene: TRBV29-1; j_gene: TRBJ2-1; abundance: NA; CDR3aa: SVDGLDIYNEQF
v_gene: TRBV6-6; j_gene: TRBJ1-6; abundance: NA; CDR3aa: ASSYRTGNGSPLH
v_gene: TRBV3-1/TRBV3-2; j_gene: TRBJ1-4; abundance: few; CDR3aa: ASSPLGTGTGEKLF
v_gene: TRBV7-2; j_gene: TRBJ2-2; abundance: NA; CDR3aa: ASSLGERSGELF
v_gene: TRBV5-1; j_gene: TRBJ2-7; abundance: NA; CDR3aa: ASSLIAGGFPSEQY
v_gene: TRBV12-5; j_gene: TRBJ1-5; abundance: once; CDR3aa: ASGLVSWTGPLDQPQH
v_gene: TRBV11-2; j_gene: TRBJ2-1; abundance: NA; CDR3aa: ASSLSLAGPTTYNEQF
v_gene: TRBV11-3; j_gene: TRBJ2-3; abundance: NA; CDR3aa: ASSLRAGAGDTQY
v_gene: TRBV5-1; j_gene: TRBJ2-3; abundance: NA; CDR3aa: ASSLALAGVTDTQY
v_gene: TRBV11-3; j_gene: TRBJ2-5; abundance: NA; CDR3aa: ASSLARGAGETQY
v_gene: TRBV29-1; j_gene: TRBJ2-5; abundance: NA; CDR3aa: SVRKDETQY
v_gene: TRBV15; j_gene: TRBJ2-6; abundance: NA; CDR3aa: ATSTPRVGLSGANVLT
v_gene: TRBV3-1/TRBV3-2; j_gene: TRBJ2-3; abundance: NA; CDR3aa: ASSQPGARTDTQY
v_gene: TRBV5-3; j_gene: TRBJ1-2; abundance: NA; CDR3aa: ARSENPQGIGGYT
v_gene: TRBV13; j_gene: TRBJ2-6; abundance: NA; CDR3aa: ASSRQDPSGANVLT
v_gene: TRBV5-5; j_gene: TRBJ2-1; abundance: NA; CDR3aa: ASSLVGGPSYNEQF
v_gene: TRBV18; j_gene: TRBJ2-7; abundance: NA; CDR3aa: ASSPGLAGYEQY
v_gene: TRBV18; j_gene: TRBJ2-4; abundance: NA; CDR3aa: ASSPLVATSEPNIQY
v_gene: TRBV24-1; j_gene: TRBJ1-2; abundance: NA; CDR3aa: ATSDSAGTGSLFHGYT
v_gene: TRBV23-1; j_gene: TRBJ2-2; abundance: NA; CDR3aa: ASSQTGITGELF
v_gene: TRBV5-5; j_gene: TRBJ2-7; abundance: NA; CDR3aa: ASSLVSRLYEQY
v_gene: TRBV4-3; j_gene: TRBJ2-2; abundance: NA; CDR3aa: ASSQSSGVNSGELF
v_gene: TRBV6-2/TRBV6-3; j_gene: TRBJ1-6; abundance: few; CDR3aa: ASSPQAGTGGRSPLH
v_gene: TRBV5-1; j_gene: TRBJ1-2; abundance: NA; CDR3aa: ASRTGTDYGYT
v_gene: TRBV28; j_gene: TRBJ1-2; abundance: once; CDR3aa: ASSWDRGRNYGYT
v_gene: TRBV7-2; j_gene: TRBJ2-1; abundance: NA; CDR3aa: ASSPWTISTTYNEQF
v_gene: TRBV6-5; j_gene: TRBJ2-1; abundance: NA; CDR3aa: ASSLSIYNEQF
v_gene: TRBV11-3; j_gene: TRBJ2-1; abundance: NA; CDR3aa: ASSLERWDRVYNEQF
v_gene: TRBV6-5; j_gene: TRBJ1-5; abundance: NA; CDR3aa: ASNRVGQPQH
v_gene: TRBV29-1; j_gene: TRBJ1-2; abundance: once; CDR3aa: SVEGTPSGDAYGYT
v_gene: TRBV7-9; j_gene: TRBJ1-3; abundance: NA; CDR3aa: ASSFPVMVSGNTIY
v_gene: TRBV6-5; j_gene: TRBJ2-7; abundance: NA; CDR3aa: ASSRLAGAFYEQY
v_gene: TRBV19; j_gene: TRBJ1-1; abundance: NA; CDR3aa: ASSSRDRGLNTEAF
v_gene: TRBV7-9; j_gene: TRBJ2-2; abundance: once; CDR3aa: ASSLGVMAGSRELF
v_gene: TRBV19; j_gene: TRBJ2-2; abundance: NA; CDR3aa: ASTPRRASGRARTGELF
v_gene: TRBV18; j_gene: TRBJ1-2; abundance: NA; CDR3aa: ASSPDDRVYGYT
v_gene: TRBV5-1; j_gene: TRBJ2-1; abundance: NA; CDR3aa: ASRSTQGEQF
v_gene: TRBV5-6; j_gene: TRBJ2-1; abundance: NA; CDR3aa: ASSVGTSGINEQF
v_gene: TRBV29-1; j_gene: TRBJ2-7; abundance: NA; CDR3aa: SAGTSGTFLAYDEQY
v_gene: TRBV5-5; j_gene: TRBJ1-5; abundance: NA; CDR3aa: ASSLAPGQNQPQH
v_gene: TRBV6-6; j_gene: TRBJ1-2; abundance: NA; CDR3aa: ASSYTGRSDGYT
v_gene: TRBV6-2/TRBV6-3; j_gene: TRBJ2-7; abundance: NA; CDR3aa: ASSQGSSYEQY
v_gene: TRBV7-9; j_gene: TRBJ1-1; abundance: NA; CDR3aa: ASSYTGGGYTEAF